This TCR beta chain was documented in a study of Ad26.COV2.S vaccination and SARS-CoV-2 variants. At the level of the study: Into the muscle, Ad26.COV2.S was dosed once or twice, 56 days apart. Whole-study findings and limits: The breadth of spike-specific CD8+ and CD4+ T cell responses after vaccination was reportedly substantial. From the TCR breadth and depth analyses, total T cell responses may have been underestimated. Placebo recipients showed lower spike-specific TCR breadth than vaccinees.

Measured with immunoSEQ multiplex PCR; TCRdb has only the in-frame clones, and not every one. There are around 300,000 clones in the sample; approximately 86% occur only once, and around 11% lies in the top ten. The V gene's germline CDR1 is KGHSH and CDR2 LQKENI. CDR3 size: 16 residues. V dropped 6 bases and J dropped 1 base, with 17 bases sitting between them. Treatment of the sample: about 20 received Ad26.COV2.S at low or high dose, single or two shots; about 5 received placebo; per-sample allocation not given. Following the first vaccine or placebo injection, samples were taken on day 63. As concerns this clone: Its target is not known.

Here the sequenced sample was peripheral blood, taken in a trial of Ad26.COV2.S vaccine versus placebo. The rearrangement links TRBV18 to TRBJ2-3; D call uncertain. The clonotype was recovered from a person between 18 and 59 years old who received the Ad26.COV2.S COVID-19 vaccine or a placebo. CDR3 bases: TGTGCCAGCTCCCTAAACCCAGGAAGGGGCACAGATACGCAGTATTTT. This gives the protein CASSLNPGRGTDTQYF. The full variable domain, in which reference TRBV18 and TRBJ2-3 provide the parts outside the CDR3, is NAGVMQNPRHLVRRRGQEARLRCSPMKGHSHVYWYRQLPEEGLKFMVYLQKENIIDESGMPKERFSAEFPKEGPSILRIQQVVRGDSAAYFCASSLNPGRGTDTQYFGPGTRLTVL.